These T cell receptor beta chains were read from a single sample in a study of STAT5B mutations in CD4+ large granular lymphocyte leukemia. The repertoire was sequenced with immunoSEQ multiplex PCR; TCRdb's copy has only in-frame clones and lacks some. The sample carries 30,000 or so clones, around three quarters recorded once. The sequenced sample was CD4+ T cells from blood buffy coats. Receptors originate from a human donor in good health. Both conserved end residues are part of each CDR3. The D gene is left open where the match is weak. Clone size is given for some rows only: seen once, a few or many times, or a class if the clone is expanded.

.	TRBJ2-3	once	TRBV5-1	CASSPPGGVWGDTQYF	TGCGCCAGCAGCCCCCCAGGAGGGGTTTGGGGAGATACGCAGTATTTT
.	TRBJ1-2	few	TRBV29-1	CSVDEGITNYGYTF	TGCAGCGTAGATGAGGGGATAACTAACTATGGCTACACCTTC
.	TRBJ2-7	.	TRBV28	CASSLFGWVGEQYF	TGTGCCAGCAGTTTATTTGGCTGGGTGGGGGAGCAGTACTTC
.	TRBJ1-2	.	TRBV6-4	CASSPGAGAIYGYTF	TGTGCCAGCAGCCCCGGGGCGGGGGCGATCTATGGCTACACCTTC
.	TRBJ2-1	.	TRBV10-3	CAISAYNEQFF	TGTGCCATCAGTGCCTACAATGAGCAGTTCTTC
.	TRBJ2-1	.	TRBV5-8	CASSPGQSSYNEQFF	TGTGCCAGCAGCCCCGGGCAGAGCTCCTACAATGAGCAGTTCTTC
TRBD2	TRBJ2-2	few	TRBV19	CASSRGLAGGNTGELFF	TGTGCCAGTAGTAGGGGACTAGCGGGAGGGAACACCGGGGAGCTGTTTTTT
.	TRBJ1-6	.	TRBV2	CASSPLSGGNSPLHF	TGTGCCAGCAGTCCCCTTTCCGGCGGCAATTCACCCCTCCACTTT
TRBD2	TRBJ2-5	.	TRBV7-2	CASSLGGLAGETQYF	TGTGCCAGCAGCTTAGGGGGACTAGCCGGCGAGACCCAGTACTTC
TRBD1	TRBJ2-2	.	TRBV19	CASKARTGGQGGELFF	TGTGCCAGTAAAGCCCGAACAGGGGGCCAGGGCGGGGAGCTGTTTTTT
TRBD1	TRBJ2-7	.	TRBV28	CASSPDRGHEQYF	TGTGCCAGCAGCCCGGACAGGGGCCACGAGCAGTACTTC
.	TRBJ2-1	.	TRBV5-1	CASSFQGLAGSNEQFF	TGCGCCAGCAGCTTTCAGGGGCTAGCTGGTTCAAATGAGCAGTTCTTC
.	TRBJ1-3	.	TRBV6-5	CASSPTLQGSIYF	TGTGCCAGCAGTCCCACTTTACAGGGCTCCATATATTTT
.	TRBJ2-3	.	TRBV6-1	CAGGQGLPEYF	TGTGCCGGGGGCCAGGGCCTCCCGGAGTATTTT
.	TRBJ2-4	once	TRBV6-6	CASREGGPQNIQYF	TGTGCCAGCAGAGAAGGGGGGCCCCAAAACATTCAGTACTTC
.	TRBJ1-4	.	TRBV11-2	CASSPSWGLGFEKLFF	TGTGCCAGCAGCCCCAGTTGGGGGTTGGGGTTTGAAAAACTGTTTTTT
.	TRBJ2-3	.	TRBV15	CATSRGSRGASTDTQYF	TGTGCCACCAGCAGAGGATCCCGGGGGGCTAGCACAGATACGCAGTATTTT
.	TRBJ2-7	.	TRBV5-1	CASGTNDEQYF	TGCGCCAGCGGGACCAACGACGAGCAGTACTTC
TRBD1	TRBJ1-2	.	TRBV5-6	CASTETQGLRGYTF	TGTGCCAGCACCGAAACACAGGGGTTGCGGGGCTACACCTTC
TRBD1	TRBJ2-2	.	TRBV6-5	CASTRQGNTGELFF	TGTGCCAGCACAAGACAGGGAAACACCGGGGAGCTGTTTTTT
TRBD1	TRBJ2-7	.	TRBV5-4	CASSLQGAQGEQYF	TGTGCCAGCAGCTTACAGGGGGCGCAGGGCGAGCAGTACTTC
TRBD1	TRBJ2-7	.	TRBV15	CATSSRRQGGYEQYF	TGTGCCACCAGCTCCCGGCGACAGGGTGGGTACGAGCAGTACTTC
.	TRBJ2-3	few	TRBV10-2	CASRNEGLTDTQYF	TGCGCCAGCAGGAATGAAGGACTGACAGATACGCAGTATTTT
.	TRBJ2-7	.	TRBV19	CASSPRAGVRSYEQYF	TGTGCCAGTAGTCCCCGAGCAGGGGTTAGGTCCTACGAGCAGTACTTC
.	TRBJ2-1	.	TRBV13	CASSLGPFPGQFF	TGTGCCAGCAGCCTAGGACCTTTCCCGGGGCAGTTCTTC
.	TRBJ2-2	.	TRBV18	CASSPWGPGSNTGELFF	TGTGCCAGCTCACCCTGGGGTCCGGGTTCGAACACCGGGGAGCTGTTTTTT
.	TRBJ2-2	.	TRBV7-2	CASSFKPRDLNTGELFF	TGTGCCAGCAGCTTTAAGCCCCGGGATCTCAACACCGGGGAGCTGTTTTTT
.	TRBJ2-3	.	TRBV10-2	CASSDSTRSGDTQYF	TGCGCCAGCAGTGACTCAACAAGGAGCGGAGATACGCAGTATTTT
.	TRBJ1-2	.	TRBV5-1	CASSLAGEDYGYTF	TGCGCCAGCAGTTTGGCGGGGGAGGACTATGGCTACACCTTC
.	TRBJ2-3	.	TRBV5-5	CASSLGGTTDTQYF	TGTGCCAGCAGCTTGGGCGGGACCACAGATACGCAGTATTTT
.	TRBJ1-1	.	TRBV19	CASSSGTLNTEAFF	TGTGCCAGTAGTTCCGGGACTTTGAACACTGAAGCTTTCTTT
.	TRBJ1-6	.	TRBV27	CASSSSRNYNSPLHF	TGTGCCAGCAGTTCCTCCCGGAACTATAATTCACCCCTCCACTTT
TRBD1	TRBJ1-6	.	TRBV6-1	CASSEVRGRDSPLHF	TGTGCCAGCAGTGAAGTGAGGGGGCGAGATTCACCCCTCCACTTT
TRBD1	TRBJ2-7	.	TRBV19	CASSIDLGTGGQYF	TGTGCCAGTAGTATAGATCTCGGGACAGGGGGTCAGTACTTC
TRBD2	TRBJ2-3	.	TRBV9	CASSVTSRDTQYF	TGTGCCAGCAGCGTGACTAGCAGAGATACGCAGTATTTT
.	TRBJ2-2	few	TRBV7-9	CASSFPGVNTGELFF	TGTGCCAGCAGCTTTCCAGGGGTGAACACCGGGGAGCTGTTTTTT
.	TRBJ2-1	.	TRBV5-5	CASSPAVRRDNEQFF	TGTGCCAGCAGCCCCGCGGTTCGGCGGGACAATGAGCAGTTCTTC
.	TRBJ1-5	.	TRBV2	CASSRTAIPSNQPQHF	TGTGCCAGCAGTCGGACAGCTATTCCTAGCAATCAGCCCCAGCATTTT
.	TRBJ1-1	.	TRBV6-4	CASSSRLNTEAFF	TGTGCCAGCTCTTCCCGGCTGAACACTGAAGCTTTCTTT
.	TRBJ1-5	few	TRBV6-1	CASTDSGNQPQHF	TGTGCCAGCACTGACAGTGGGAATCAGCCCCAGCATTTT
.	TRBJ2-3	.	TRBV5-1	CASSGAGTRFSTDTQYF	TGCGCCAGCAGCGGAGCCGGGACACGCTTTAGCACAGATACGCAGTATTTT
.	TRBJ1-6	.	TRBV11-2	CASSLRSNSPLHF	TGTGCCAGCAGCCTACGGAGTAATTCACCCCTCCACTTT
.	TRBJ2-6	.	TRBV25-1	CASTWTGANVLTF	TGTGCCAGCACTTGGACTGGGGCCAACGTCCTGACTTTC
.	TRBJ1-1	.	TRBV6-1	CASSEALRENTEAFF	TGTGCCAGCAGTGAAGCGCTTCGAGAGAACACTGAAGCTTTCTTT
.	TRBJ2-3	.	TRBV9	CASSGLGATDTQYF	TGTGCCAGCAGCGGCCTAGGTGCCACAGATACGCAGTATTTT
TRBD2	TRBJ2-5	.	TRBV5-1	CASSGAGTSVQETQYF	TGCGCCAGCAGCGGAGCCGGGACTAGCGTTCAAGAGACCCAGTACTTC
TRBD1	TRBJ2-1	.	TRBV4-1	CASSPSRDRGAYNEQFF	TGCGCCAGCAGCCCGTCCCGGGACAGGGGCGCCTACAATGAGCAGTTCTTC
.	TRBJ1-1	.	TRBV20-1	CSARGGAEAFF	TGCAGTGCTAGAGGCGGGGCTGAAGCTTTCTTT
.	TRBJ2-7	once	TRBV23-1	CASSHNWRHYEQYF	TGCGCCAGCTCTCACAACTGGCGACACTACGAGCAGTACTTC
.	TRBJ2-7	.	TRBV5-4	CASSLARDRSYEQYF	TGTGCCAGCAGCTTGGCTCGCGACCGCTCCTACGAGCAGTACTTC
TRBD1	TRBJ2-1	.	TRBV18	CASSSGDRRNNEQFF	TGTGCCAGCTCATCGGGGGACAGGAGGAACAATGAGCAGTTCTTC
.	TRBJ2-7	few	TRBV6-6	CASSYTSYEQYF	TGTGCCAGCAGTTACACATCCTACGAGCAGTACTTC
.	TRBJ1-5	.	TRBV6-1	CASSGGNQPQHF	TGTGCCAGCAGCGGTGGGAATCAGCCCCAGCATTTT
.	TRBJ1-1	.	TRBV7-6	CASSLRENTEAFF	TGTGCCAGCAGCTTAAGGGAAAACACTGAAGCTTTCTTT
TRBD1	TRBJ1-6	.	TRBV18	CASSPRDRGNSPLHF	TGTGCCAGCTCACCACGGGACAGGGGGAATTCACCCCTCCACTTT
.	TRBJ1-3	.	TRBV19	CASTLDGYSGNTIYF	TGTGCCAGTACCCTGGACGGCTACTCTGGAAACACCATATATTTT
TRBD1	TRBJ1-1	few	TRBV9	CASSVATGATEAFF	TGTGCCAGCAGCGTAGCGACAGGGGCCACTGAAGCTTTCTTT
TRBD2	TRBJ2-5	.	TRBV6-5	CASSYGGGGAQETQYF	TGTGCCAGCAGTTACGGGGGCGGGGGGGCTCAAGAGACCCAGTACTTC
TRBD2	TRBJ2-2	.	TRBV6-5	CASRTSGNTGELFF	TGTGCCAGCAGGACTAGCGGGAACACCGGGGAGCTGTTTTTT
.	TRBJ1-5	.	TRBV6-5	CASTPRGAEPQHF	TGTGCCAGCACCCCCCGGGGGGCGGAACCCCAGCATTTT